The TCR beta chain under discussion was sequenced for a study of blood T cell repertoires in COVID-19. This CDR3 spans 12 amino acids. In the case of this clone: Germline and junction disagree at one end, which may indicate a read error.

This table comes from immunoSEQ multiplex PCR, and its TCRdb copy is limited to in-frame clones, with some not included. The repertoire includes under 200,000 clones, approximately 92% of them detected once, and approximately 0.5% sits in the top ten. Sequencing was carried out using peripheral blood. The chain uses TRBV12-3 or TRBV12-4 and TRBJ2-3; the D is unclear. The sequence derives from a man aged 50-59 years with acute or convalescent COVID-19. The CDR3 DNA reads TGTGCCAGCAGCTTAGACTGGGATACGCAGTATTTT. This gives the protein CASSLDWDTQYF.